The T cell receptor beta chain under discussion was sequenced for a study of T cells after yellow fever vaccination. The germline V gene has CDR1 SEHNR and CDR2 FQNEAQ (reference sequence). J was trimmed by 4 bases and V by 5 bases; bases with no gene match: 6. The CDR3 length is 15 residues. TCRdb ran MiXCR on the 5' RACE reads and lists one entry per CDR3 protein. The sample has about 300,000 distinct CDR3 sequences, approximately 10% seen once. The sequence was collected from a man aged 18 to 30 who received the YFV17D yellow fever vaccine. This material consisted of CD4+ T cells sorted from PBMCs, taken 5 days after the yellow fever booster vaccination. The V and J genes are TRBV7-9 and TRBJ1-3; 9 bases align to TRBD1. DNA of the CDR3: TGTGCCAGCAGCCTACGGACAGGGGCAGGAAACACCATATATTTT. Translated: CASSLRTGAGNTIYF.